Following are 20 T cell receptor beta chains from one sample sequenced in a study of T cell responses to AZD1222 COVID-19 vaccine. The method was immunoSEQ multiplex PCR; TCRdb's version includes in-frame clones alone and lacks a portion of them. In the table there are approximately 140,000 clones, 85% to 95% of which are singletons. The sample consisted of peripheral blood, taken on day 0 of AZD1222 vaccination. These receptors all stem from an adult in good health.

The V and J genes are TRBV4-2 and TRBJ1-2; 7 bases match TRBD1. The V gene's germline CDR1 is LGHNA and CDR2 YNFKEQ. The V gene end was trimmed by 0 bases and the J gene end by 14 bases; junction bases not matched to a gene: 12. The CDR3 runs 14 residues. In DNA form, the CDR3 reads TGTGCCAGCAGCCAAGAGACCGTGGAGGGGGCGAAAACCTTC. Its translation: CASSQETVEGAKTF.

This sequence joins TRBV19 and TRBJ1-2; TRBD1 matches 7 bases. CDR1 is LNHDA, CDR2 SQIVND, per germline (reference sequence). The CDR3 loop spans 16 amino acids. After removal of 2 bases from V and 0 bases from J, the junction contained 6 bases not matched to a gene. For the CDR3, the DNA is TGTGCCAGTAGTATACGCCGGGACAGTGCTAACTATGGCTACACCTTC. Translating gives CASSIRRDSANYGYTF.

The chain recombines TRBV5-5 with TRBJ1-2, with TRBD1 matching 9 bases. J gave up 8 bases and V 3 bases, and 5 bases lay outside the gene matches. Germline V gives CDR1 SGHKS, CDR2 YYEKEE (reference sequence). CDR3 length: 13 residues. In DNA form, the CDR3 reads TGTGCCAGCAGCTGGGACAGGGTAGGGGGCTACACCTTC. Amino acids: CASSWDRVGGYTF.

The genes are TRBV6-5 and TRBJ1-1; D uncertain. V lost 4 bases to trimming and J lost 1 base, with 7 bases between them. There are 13 residues in the CDR3. CDR1 and CDR2 from the germline V gene are MNHEY and SVGAGI. CDR3 DNA: TGTGCCAGCAGTTTTGCCGGGAACACTGAAGCTTTCTTT. Amino acid sequence: CASSFAGNTEAFF.

The count of this clone is one. The J gene is TRBJ2-1, the V gene TRBV7-3; 12 nucleotides line up with TRBD2. The CDR3 consists of 17 residues. Trimming cost V 6 bases and J 1 base; bases outside gene matches: 7. The germline V gene has CDR1 SGHTA and CDR2 FQGTGA. The CDR3 coding sequence is TGTGCCAGCAGTCAGGCTAGCGGGAGGGTTTCCTACAATGAGCAGTTCTTC. Translating it yields CASSQASGRVSYNEQFF.

The chain uses TRBV19 and TRBJ1-5; TRBD1 matches 7 bases. The CDR3 totals 14 residues. The germline V gene encodes CDR1 LNHDA and CDR2 SQIVND (reference sequence). Trimming took 4 bases from V and 7 from J; bases not matched to a gene: 7. As DNA, the CDR3 is TGTGCCAGTAGTACAACTCACAGGGGCCAGCCCCAGCATTTT. Protein product: CASSTTHRGQPQHF.

The V and J genes are TRBV7-2 and TRBJ1-3; 7 positions match TRBD1. V trimming: 2 bases; J trimming: 4 bases; junction bases outside the gene matches: 2. Germline-derived CDR1 and CDR2 are SGHTA and FQGNSA. This CDR3 is built from 14 residues. CDR3 in amino acids: CASSLRGQGNTIYF. CDR3 in DNA: TGTGCCAGCAGCTTAAGGGGGCAAGGAAACACCATATATTTT.

J is TRBJ1-2 and V is TRBV4-1, with 9 bases matching TRBD1. Looked up from germline, CDR1 is MGHRA and CDR2 is YSYEKL. This CDR3 is built from 16 residues. Trimming took 0 bases from V and 8 from J; bases not matched to a gene: 10. The CDR3 DNA reads as TGCGCCAGCAGCCAAGATGGGGAGGGGACAGGGCAAGGCTACACCTTC. This codes for CASSQDGEGTGQGYTF.

Here the CDR3 DNA reads TGTGCCAGCAGTTCCCCCGGGACTAGCGGGAGGAATGAGCAGTTCTTC. Translating gives CASSSPGTSGRNEQFF. The chain uses TRBV27 and TRBJ2-1; 15 bases line up with TRBD2. This CDR3 is 16 amino acids long. V shed 4 bases and J 7 bases; nucleotides not matched to a gene: 5. Germline V gives CDR1 MNHEY, CDR2 SMNVEV (reference sequence).

The V call is TRBV5-1, the J call TRBJ2-7; 11 nucleotides agree with TRBD1. This CDR3 contains 14 residues. Germline assignment: CDR1 SGHRS and CDR2 YFSETQ. Germline trimming cut 0 bases from V and 6 bases from J; bases unmatched to any gene: 2. CDR3 residues: CASSLGTGGSEQYF. The CDR3 nucleotides are TGCGCCAGCAGCTTGGGGACAGGGGGCAGCGAGCAGTACTTC.

The rearrangement links TRBV7-3 to TRBJ1-5, with no clear D. This CDR3 spans 14 amino acids. CDR1 and CDR2 from the germline V gene are SGHTA and FQGTGA. Between the trimmed V and J ends, which lost 11 bases and 0 bases, there was a span of 14 bases. The CDR3, as DNA: TGTGCCGGTTTCCTCACCGATAGCAATCAGCCCCAGCATTTT. It yields the protein CAGFLTDSNQPQHF.

CDR3 in amino acids: CASSSKGTDQYF. The CDR3 DNA sequence: TGTGCCAGCAGTTCGAAAGGGACAGACCAGTACTTC. This chain joins TRBV6-2 or TRBV6-3 and TRBJ2-7; 7 bases line up with TRBD1. Germline CDR1 reads MNHEY; CDR2 reads SVGEGT. The V segment lost 4 bases and the J segment 10 bases; nucleotides outside the gene matches: 7. This CDR3 contains 12 residues.

This clone was counted a single time. The V call is TRBV6-2 or TRBV6-3, the J call TRBJ1-5, with no clear D. This CDR3 comprises 15 residues. The V and J ends lost 1 base and 5 bases respectively, with 12 bases between them. Germline V gives CDR1 MNHEY, CDR2 SVGEGT. CDR3: CASSYWRRLDQPQHF. The CDR3 DNA reads TGTGCCAGCAGTTACTGGAGGAGGCTGGATCAGCCCCAGCATTTT.

V usage is TRBV19 and J usage is TRBJ1-5; 7 nucleotides align to TRBD1. Trimming at V came to 3 bases and at J to 7 bases, leaving 3 bases not matched to a gene. The V gene's germline CDR1 is LNHDA and CDR2 SQIVND (reference sequence). This CDR3 contains 13 residues. For the CDR3, the DNA is TGTGCCAGTAGTATGCAGGGGGGACAGCCCCAGCATTTT. Its translation: CASSMQGGQPQHF.

This chain connects TRBV12-5 to TRBJ1-5; possible D gene TRBD1, 5 bases. Germline assignment: CDR1 LGHNT and CDR2 FRNRAP. CDR3 length: 13 amino acids. V was cut by 7 bases and J by 5 bases, with 12 bases left in between. As DNA, the CDR3 is TGTGCTAGTGTCGGAGGGGTGGATCAGCCCCAGCATTTT. As protein: CASVGGVDQPQHF.

The chain carries TRBV2 and TRBJ2-7; no clear D gene. Trimming removed 6 bases at V and 2 bases at J, with 2 bases between. This CDR3 spans 10 amino acids. Germline V gives CDR1 SNHLY, CDR2 FYNNEI. The CDR3 sequence: CASSTYEQYF. The CDR3 nucleotides read TGTGCCAGCAGCACCTACGAGCAGTACTTC.

The chain combines TRBV5-4 with TRBJ1-2; D gene unclear. Trimming took off 1 base at V and 7 bases at J, with 8 bases between the two ends. The CDR3 is made up of 12 amino acids. The germline gives CDR1 SGHNT, CDR2 YYREEE (reference sequence). CDR3 loop: CASSLKTGGYTF. DNA of the CDR3: TGTGCCAGCAGCTTGAAGACGGGTGGCTACACCTTC.

As concerns this clone: The junction shows a germline mismatch at one end, possibly a read error. CDR3 in amino acids: CASTQGAFNTDTQYF. CDR3 nucleotide sequence: TGTGCCAGCACCCAAGGGGCGTTTAACACAGATACGCAGTATTTT. The V gene is TRBV14, the J gene TRBJ2-3; TRBD1 might be the D (5 bases). Germline-derived CDR1 and CDR2 are SGHDN and FVKESK. The CDR3 spans 15 residues.

This rearrangement joins TRBV6-5 to TRBJ2-3; weak D call: TRBD1 (5 bases). Germline V gene sequence: CDR1 MNHEY, CDR2 SVGAGI. V dropped 9 bases and J dropped 5 bases, with 18 bases sitting between them. This CDR3 is built from 14 residues. The CDR3 DNA is TGTGCCAGTACCCCCTCAGGGTGGGGAGATACGCAGTATTTT. It translates to CASTPSGWGDTQYF.

This clone was observed a single time. The chain joins TRBV27 to TRBJ2-3; possible D gene TRBD1, 5 bases. CDR1 is MNHEY, CDR2 SMNVEV, per germline (reference sequence). V was shortened by 5 bases and J by 1 base, with 22 bases between the two germline ends. The CDR3 contains 18 residues. The CDR3 sequence is CASSPYPRAGWGTDTQYF. CDR3 sequence (DNA): TGTGCCAGCAGTCCGTACCCCAGGGCAGGGTGGGGCACAGATACGCAGTATTTT.